A selection of T cell receptor beta chains follows, all from one sample in a study of CD8 T cells in ankylosing spondylitis. TCRdb used MiXCR to reprocess the 5' RACE reads, holding one entry per CDR3 protein. This sample carries 200,000 or so distinct CDR3 sequences, 20% to 30% of them seen once, and the ten largest clones take approximately 6.6%. Sequenced input: blood, either unsorted or a sorted T cell fraction (not recorded which). These receptors were obtained from a male donor with ankylosing spondylitis or in good health (not recorded which). Each CDR3 is given with its conserved first and last residue. D genes are given only for firm matches. Clone size is given for some rows only: seen once, a few or many times, or a class if the clone is expanded.

v_call: TRBV20-1
clone_size: .
j_call: TRBJ2-3
d_call: .
cdr3_aa: CSARDLAGVTDTQYF
cdr3_nt: TGCAGTGCTAGAGATTTAGCAGGGGTCACAGATACGCAGTATTTT

v_call: TRBV5-1
clone_size: many
j_call: TRBJ1-2
d_call: TRBD1
cdr3_aa: CASRDRTGGGNYGYTF
cdr3_nt: TGCGCCAGCCGCGATCGGACAGGGGGGGGAAACTATGGCTACACCTTC

v_call: TRBV20-1
clone_size: .
j_call: TRBJ2-4
d_call: .
cdr3_aa: CSASEEPGPPGGNIQYF
cdr3_nt: TGCAGTGCTAGCGAAGAGCCCGGGCCCCCAGGTGGCAACATTCAGTACTTC

v_call: TRBV20-1
clone_size: .
j_call: TRBJ2-1
d_call: TRBD2
cdr3_aa: CSAQPGRGFLNEQFF
cdr3_nt: TGCAGTGCCCAGCCCGGGAGGGGATTCCTCAATGAGCAGTTCTTC

v_call: TRBV7-8
clone_size: many
j_call: TRBJ2-4
d_call: TRBD2
cdr3_aa: CASSRHRAREGENIQYF
cdr3_nt: TGTGCCAGCAGCCGACATCGGGCCAGGGAGGGTGAAAACATTCAGTACTTC

v_call: TRBV5-1
clone_size: many
j_call: TRBJ2-1
d_call: .
cdr3_aa: CASSPRGGAEQFF
cdr3_nt: TGCGCCAGCAGCCCCCGGGGCGGAGCTGAGCAGTTCTTC

v_call: TRBV5-1
clone_size: many
j_call: TRBJ2-3
d_call: .
cdr3_aa: CASSLASSTDTQYF
cdr3_nt: TGCGCCAGCAGCTTGGCCAGCAGCACAGATACGCAGTATTTT

v_call: TRBV14
clone_size: few
j_call: TRBJ2-5
d_call: .
cdr3_aa: CASSQVRQETQYF
cdr3_nt: TGTGCCAGCAGCCAAGTCCGCCAAGAGACCCAGTACTTC

v_call: TRBV20-1
clone_size: .
j_call: TRBJ2-3
d_call: TRBD2
cdr3_aa: CSASGYGRLITDTQYF
cdr3_nt: TGCAGTGCTAGTGGTTACGGGAGGCTCATCACAGATACGCAGTATTTT

v_call: TRBV7-2
clone_size: many
j_call: TRBJ2-1
d_call: .
cdr3_aa: CASSLELHHEQFF
cdr3_nt: TGTGCCAGCAGCTTAGAATTACACCATGAGCAGTTCTTC

v_call: TRBV7-2
clone_size: .
j_call: TRBJ2-3
d_call: TRBD2
cdr3_aa: CASSLAGGLDTQYF
cdr3_nt: TGTGCCAGCAGCTTAGCGGGAGGGTTAGATACGCAGTATTTT

v_call: TRBV18
clone_size: few
j_call: TRBJ2-7
d_call: .
cdr3_aa: CASSMQGSYEQYF
cdr3_nt: TGTGCCAGCTCAATGCAGGGATCCTACGAGCAGTACTTC

v_call: TRBV29-1
clone_size: .
j_call: TRBJ2-7
d_call: TRBD1
cdr3_aa: CSVGQTGQGYEQYF
cdr3_nt: TGCAGCGTTGGACAAACGGGACAGGGCTACGAGCAGTACTTC

v_call: TRBV20-1
clone_size: .
j_call: TRBJ2-3
d_call: TRBD1
cdr3_aa: CSGQQGRDTQYF
cdr3_nt: TGCAGTGGTCAACAGGGGAGAGATACGCAGTATTTT

v_call: TRBV7-9
clone_size: many
j_call: TRBJ1-4
d_call: .
cdr3_aa: CASSSWTENEKLFF
cdr3_nt: TGTGCCAGCAGCTCCTGGACAGAGAATGAAAAACTGTTTTTT

v_call: TRBV5-1
clone_size: .
j_call: TRBJ2-2
d_call: .
cdr3_aa: CASTSSGGGTGELFF
cdr3_nt: TGCGCCAGCACGTCTAGCGGAGGGGGCACCGGGGAGCTGTTTTTT

v_call: TRBV3-1
clone_size: .
j_call: TRBJ2-7
d_call: .
cdr3_aa: CAITLRAGQGGRTYEQYF
cdr3_nt: TGTGCCATCACACTAAGGGCAGGGCAGGGGGGAAGGACCTACGAGCAGTACTTC

v_call: TRBV7-6
clone_size: .
j_call: TRBJ2-2
d_call: .
cdr3_aa: CASSIRSAAGELFF
cdr3_nt: TGTGCCAGCAGCATCCGTAGTGCCGCCGGGGAGCTGTTTTTT

v_call: TRBV28
clone_size: many
j_call: TRBJ2-7
d_call: .
cdr3_aa: CASSTETLEF
cdr3_nt: TGTGCCAGCAGTACAGAAACGTTAGAATTC

v_call: TRBV29-1
clone_size: .
j_call: TRBJ2-7
d_call: TRBD1
cdr3_aa: CSADRGEEQYF
cdr3_nt: TGCAGCGCCGACAGGGGGGAGGAGCAGTACTTC

v_call: TRBV6-1
clone_size: .
j_call: TRBJ1-5
d_call: TRBD1
cdr3_aa: CASSVVGTGVSNQPQHF
cdr3_nt: TGTGCCAGCAGTGTTGTCGGGACAGGGGTAAGCAATCAGCCCCAGCATTTT

v_call: TRBV11-2
clone_size: once
j_call: TRBJ2-1
d_call: TRBD1
cdr3_aa: CASSFGQGSYEQFF
cdr3_nt: TGTGCCAGCAGCTTCGGACAGGGGTCGTACGAGCAGTTCTTC

v_call: TRBV5-5
clone_size: many
j_call: TRBJ2-5
d_call: .
cdr3_aa: CASSLRTRETQYF
cdr3_nt: TGTGCCAGCAGCTTACGGACACGGGAGACCCAGTACTTC

v_call: TRBV20-1
clone_size: many
j_call: TRBJ2-1
d_call: TRBD2
cdr3_aa: CSAIAGGDYNEQFF
cdr3_nt: TGCAGTGCTATAGCGGGAGGGGACTACAATGAGCAGTTCTTC

v_call: TRBV29-1
clone_size: many
j_call: TRBJ2-5
d_call: TRBD1
cdr3_aa: CSVAQGVGETQYF
cdr3_nt: TGCAGCGTTGCACAGGGGGTGGGGGAGACCCAGTACTTC

v_call: TRBV5-1
clone_size: many
j_call: TRBJ2-2
d_call: TRBD1
cdr3_aa: CASSLEPGQGVGELFF
cdr3_nt: TGCGCCAGCAGCTTGGAACCGGGACAGGGAGTCGGGGAGCTGTTTTTT

v_call: TRBV29-1
clone_size: .
j_call: TRBJ1-4
d_call: .
cdr3_aa: CSVQRGSTNEKLFF
cdr3_nt: TGCAGCGTACAACGGGGCTCAACTAATGAAAAACTGTTTTTT

v_call: TRBV25-1
clone_size: many
j_call: TRBJ1-5
d_call: .
cdr3_aa: CASSRGLQPQHF
cdr3_nt: TGTGCCAGCAGTCGGGGGCTACAGCCCCAGCATTTT

v_call: TRBV11-2
clone_size: few
j_call: TRBJ2-7
d_call: .
cdr3_aa: CASSLEGHRDKQYF
cdr3_nt: TGTGCCAGCAGCTTAGAGGGGCACCGGGACAAGCAGTACTTC

v_call: TRBV20-1
clone_size: .
j_call: TRBJ2-1
d_call: TRBD2
cdr3_aa: CSARAVAGVNEQFF
cdr3_nt: TGCAGTGCTAGGGCAGTAGCGGGAGTAAATGAGCAGTTCTTC

v_call: TRBV29-1
clone_size: many
j_call: TRBJ1-1
d_call: .
cdr3_aa: CSVERQQNTEAFF
cdr3_nt: TGCAGCGTTGAAAGGCAGCAGAACACTGAAGCTTTCTTT

v_call: TRBV21-1
clone_size: many
j_call: TRBJ2-7
d_call: .
cdr3_aa: CASSKVYDEQYF
cdr3_nt: TGTGCCAGCAGCAAAGTCTACGACGAGCAGTACTTC

v_call: TRBV7-8
clone_size: many
j_call: TRBJ2-2
d_call: TRBD1
cdr3_aa: CASRGQGRDTGELFF
cdr3_nt: TGTGCCAGCAGGGGACAGGGCAGGGACACCGGGGAGCTGTTTTTT

v_call: TRBV4-1
clone_size: many
j_call: TRBJ1-5
d_call: .
cdr3_aa: CASSQDLRTGNQPQHF
cdr3_nt: TGCGCCAGCAGCCAAGATCTGAGGACGGGCAATCAGCCCCAGCATTTT

v_call: TRBV5-1
clone_size: many
j_call: TRBJ2-5
d_call: .
cdr3_aa: CASSLLYEETQYF
cdr3_nt: TGCGCCAGCAGCTTACTGTACGAAGAGACCCAGTACTTC

v_call: TRBV20-1
clone_size: many
j_call: TRBJ1-6
d_call: TRBD1
cdr3_aa: CSASPPNRGENSPLHF
cdr3_nt: TGCAGTGCTAGCCCCCCAAACAGGGGAGAGAATTCACCCCTCCACTTT

v_call: TRBV16
clone_size: .
j_call: TRBJ2-3
d_call: .
cdr3_aa: CASSQSKSKASTDTQYF
cdr3_nt: TGTGCCAGCAGCCAATCGAAGTCCAAAGCGAGCACAGATACGCAGTATTTT

v_call: TRBV7-2
clone_size: many
j_call: TRBJ2-4
d_call: TRBD2
cdr3_aa: CASSRGLAENIQYF
cdr3_nt: TGTGCCAGCAGCCGCGGACTAGCGGAAAACATTCAGTACTTC

v_call: TRBV27
clone_size: many
j_call: TRBJ2-1
d_call: TRBD2
cdr3_aa: CASNPLAGPQFF
cdr3_nt: TGTGCCAGCAACCCCCTAGCGGGACCGCAGTTCTTC

v_call: TRBV6-2/TRBV6-3
clone_size: many
j_call: TRBJ1-5
d_call: .
cdr3_aa: CASSYSTGSGPQHF
cdr3_nt: TGTGCCAGCAGTTACTCGACAGGCTCGGGGCCCCAGCATTTT

v_call: TRBV12-3/TRBV12-4
clone_size: many
j_call: TRBJ2-3
d_call: TRBD2
cdr3_aa: CASSPSGRGSDTQYF
cdr3_nt: TGTGCCAGCAGTCCCAGCGGGAGGGGGTCAGATACGCAGTATTTT

v_call: TRBV7-9
clone_size: few
j_call: TRBJ1-2
d_call: TRBD1
cdr3_aa: CAITRQGADYGYTF
cdr3_nt: TGTGCCATCACCAGGCAGGGGGCGGACTATGGCTACACCTTC

v_call: TRBV28
clone_size: many
j_call: TRBJ1-2
d_call: .
cdr3_aa: CVIRTNYGYTF
cdr3_nt: TGTGTTATAAGGACTAACTATGGCTACACCTTC

v_call: TRBV15
clone_size: .
j_call: TRBJ2-7
d_call: .
cdr3_aa: CATSRDIAMGEQYF
cdr3_nt: TGTGCCACCAGCAGAGATATCGCAATGGGGGAGCAGTACTTC

v_call: TRBV20-1
clone_size: few
j_call: TRBJ2-7
d_call: .
cdr3_aa: CSASHRTYEQYF
cdr3_nt: TGCAGTGCTAGCCACAGAACATACGAGCAGTACTTC

v_call: TRBV2
clone_size: few
j_call: TRBJ2-5
d_call: .
cdr3_aa: CASSRGELKETQYF
cdr3_nt: TGTGCCAGCAGTAGAGGAGAACTAAAAGAGACCCAGTACTTC

v_call: TRBV29-1
clone_size: few
j_call: TRBJ2-3
d_call: .
cdr3_aa: CSVEALVNTDTQYF
cdr3_nt: TGCAGCGTTGAAGCCTTAGTTAACACAGATACGCAGTATTTT

v_call: TRBV7-3
clone_size: few
j_call: TRBJ2-2
d_call: TRBD2
cdr3_aa: CASSLTGGPAGELFF
cdr3_nt: TGTGCCAGCAGCTTAACGGGAGGGCCGGCCGGGGAGCTGTTTTTT

v_call: TRBV29-1
clone_size: .
j_call: TRBJ1-2
d_call: .
cdr3_aa: CSVEPRLANYGYTF
cdr3_nt: TGCAGCGTTGAACCCAGGCTTGCTAACTATGGCTACACCTTC

v_call: TRBV20-1
clone_size: .
j_call: TRBJ2-1
d_call: .
cdr3_aa: CSALPLPGDWSYNEQFF
cdr3_nt: TGCAGTGCTCTACCCCTTCCTGGAGACTGGTCCTACAATGAGCAGTTCTTC

v_call: TRBV5-5
clone_size: few
j_call: TRBJ1-1
d_call: .
cdr3_aa: CASSPLLVNTEAFF
cdr3_nt: TGTGCCAGCAGCCCGCTTTTAGTGAACACTGAAGCTTTCTTT

v_call: TRBV6-1
clone_size: .
j_call: TRBJ1-1
d_call: TRBD1
cdr3_aa: CASSRRTGLMNTEAFF
cdr3_nt: TGTGCCAGCAGTCGGCGGACAGGGCTGATGAACACTGAAGCTTTCTTT

v_call: TRBV20-1
clone_size: .
j_call: TRBJ1-2
d_call: .
cdr3_aa: CSARIQDGRQSYGYTF
cdr3_nt: TGCAGTGCTAGGATACAGGACGGCCGACAATCCTACGGCTACACCTTC